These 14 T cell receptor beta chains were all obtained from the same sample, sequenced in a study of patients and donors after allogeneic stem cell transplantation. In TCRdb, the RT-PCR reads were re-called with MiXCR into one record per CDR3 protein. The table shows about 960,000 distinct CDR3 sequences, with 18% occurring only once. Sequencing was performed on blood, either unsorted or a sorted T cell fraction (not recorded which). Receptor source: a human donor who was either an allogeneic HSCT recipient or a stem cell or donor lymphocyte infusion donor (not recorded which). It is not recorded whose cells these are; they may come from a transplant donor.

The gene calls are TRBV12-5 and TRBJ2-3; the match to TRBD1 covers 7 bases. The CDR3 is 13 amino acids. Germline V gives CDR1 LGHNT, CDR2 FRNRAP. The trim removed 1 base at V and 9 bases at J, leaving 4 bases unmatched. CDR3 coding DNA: TGTGCTAGTGGTTTGGGTAACAGGGGAACGCAGTATTTT. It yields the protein CASGLGNRGTQYF. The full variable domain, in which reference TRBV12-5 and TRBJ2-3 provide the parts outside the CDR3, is DARVTQTPRHKVTEMGQEVTMRCQPILGHNTVFWYRQTMMQGLELLAYFRNRAPLDDSGMPKDRFSAEMPDATLATLKIQPSEPRDSAVYFCASGLGNRGTQYFGPGTRLTVL.

The CDR3 nucleotides are TGCGCCAGCAGTCAATGTAATACAAGGGACAGCCAATTTGAAGCTTTCTTT. Its translation is CASSQCNTRDSQFEAFF. The gene calls are TRBV23-1 and TRBJ1-1, with 7 bases that match TRBD1. TRBV23-1 is marked as an open reading frame, function uncertain. The CDR3 spans 17 residues. The V segment lost 1 base and the J segment 7 bases; nucleotides outside the gene matches: 15.

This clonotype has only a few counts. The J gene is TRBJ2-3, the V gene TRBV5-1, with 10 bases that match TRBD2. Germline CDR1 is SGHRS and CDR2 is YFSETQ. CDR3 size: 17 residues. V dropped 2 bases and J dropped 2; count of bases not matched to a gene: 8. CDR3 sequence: CASSFGPGTSDTDTQYF. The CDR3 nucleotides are TGCGCCAGCAGCTTTGGACCCGGGACTAGCGACACAGATACGCAGTATTTT.

The CDR3 region is CASSFIPGGNNTGELFF. As DNA, the CDR3 is TGTGCCAGCAGTTTTATCCCGGGGGGCAATAACACCGGGGAGCTGTTTTTT. The V call is TRBV12-3 or TRBV12-4, the J call TRBJ2-2; D is possibly TRBD2 (7 bases). The V gene lost 3 bases and the J gene lost 2 bases, with 16 bases spanning the gap. This CDR3 has 17 residues.

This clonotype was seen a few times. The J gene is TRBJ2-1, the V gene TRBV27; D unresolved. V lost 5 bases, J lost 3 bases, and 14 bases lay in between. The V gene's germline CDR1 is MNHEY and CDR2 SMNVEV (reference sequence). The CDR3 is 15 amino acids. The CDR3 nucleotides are TGTGCCAGCAGTAAACCCCTTTCGCTCTACAATGAGCAGTTCTTC. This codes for CASSKPLSLYNEQFF.

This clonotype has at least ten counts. The CDR3 protein is CASSSGQLNEKLFF. As DNA, the CDR3 is TGCGCCAGCAGCTCTGGACAGTTGAATGAAAAACTGTTTTTT. This chain uses TRBV5-1 with TRBJ1-4; possibly TRBD1 for D (6 bases). V was trimmed by 3 bases and J by 5 bases, leaving 11 bases between them. Germline CDR1 reads SGHRS; CDR2 reads YFSETQ. The CDR3 is 14 residues long.

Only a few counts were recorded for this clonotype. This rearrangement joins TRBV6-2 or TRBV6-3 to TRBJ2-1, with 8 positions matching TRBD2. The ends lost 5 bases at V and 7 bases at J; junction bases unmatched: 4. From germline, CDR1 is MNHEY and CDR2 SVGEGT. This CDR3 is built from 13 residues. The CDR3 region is CASSTAGGNEQFF. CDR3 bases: TGTGCCAGCAGTACGGCGGGGGGTAATGAGCAGTTCTTC.

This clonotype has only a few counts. CDR3 protein: CASSVGRDDQPQHF. In nucleotides, the CDR3 is TGTGCCAGCAGCGTAGGAAGGGACGATCAGCCCCAGCATTTT. This chain connects TRBV9 to TRBJ1-5, with D possibly matching TRBD1 (5 bases). This CDR3 comprises 14 residues. The germline V gene has CDR1 SGDLS and CDR2 YYNGEE. Trimming shortened V by 0 bases and J by 5 bases, and 9 bases separated the two germline ends.

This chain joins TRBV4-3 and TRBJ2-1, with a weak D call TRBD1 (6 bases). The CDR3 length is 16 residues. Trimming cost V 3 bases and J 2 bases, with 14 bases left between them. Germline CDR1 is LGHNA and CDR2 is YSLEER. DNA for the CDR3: TGCGCCAGCAGCCAGAATACAGGGTACCCCTACAATGAGCAGTTCTTC. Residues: CASSQNTGYPYNEQFF.

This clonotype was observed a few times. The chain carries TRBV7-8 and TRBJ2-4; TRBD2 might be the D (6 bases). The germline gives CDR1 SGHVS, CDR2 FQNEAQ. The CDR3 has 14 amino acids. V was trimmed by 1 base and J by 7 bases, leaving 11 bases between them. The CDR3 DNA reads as TGTGCCAGCAGCTTAGAGCTGCTAGCGAACATTCAGTACTTC. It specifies CASSLELLANIQYF. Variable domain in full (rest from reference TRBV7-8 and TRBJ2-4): GAGVSQSPRYKVAKRGQDVALRCDPISGHVSLFWYQQALGQGPEFLTYFQNEAQLDKSGLPSDRFFAERPEGSVSTLKIQRTQQEDSAVYLCASSLELLANIQYFGAGTRLSVL.

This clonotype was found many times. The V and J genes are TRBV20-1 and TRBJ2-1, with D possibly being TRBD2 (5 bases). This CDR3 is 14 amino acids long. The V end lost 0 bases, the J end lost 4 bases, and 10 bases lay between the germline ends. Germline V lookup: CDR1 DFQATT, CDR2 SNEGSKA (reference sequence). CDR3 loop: CSARDSTRYNEQFF. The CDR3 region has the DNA TGCAGTGCTAGAGATAGTACTAGATACAATGAGCAGTTCTTC.

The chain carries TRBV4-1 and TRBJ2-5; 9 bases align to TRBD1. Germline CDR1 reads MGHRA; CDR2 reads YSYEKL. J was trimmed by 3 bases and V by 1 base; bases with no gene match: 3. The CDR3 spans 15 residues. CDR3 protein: CASSQAGQGKETQYF. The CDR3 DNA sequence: TGCGCCAGCAGCCAAGCGGGACAGGGTAAAGAGACCCAGTACTTC.

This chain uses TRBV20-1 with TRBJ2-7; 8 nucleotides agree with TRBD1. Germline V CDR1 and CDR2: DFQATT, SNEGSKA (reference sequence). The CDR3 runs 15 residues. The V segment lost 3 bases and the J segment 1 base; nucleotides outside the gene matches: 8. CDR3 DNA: TGCAGTGCTAGTGTCGGACAGGGCAGATCCTACGAGCAGTACTTC. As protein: CSASVGQGRSYEQYF.

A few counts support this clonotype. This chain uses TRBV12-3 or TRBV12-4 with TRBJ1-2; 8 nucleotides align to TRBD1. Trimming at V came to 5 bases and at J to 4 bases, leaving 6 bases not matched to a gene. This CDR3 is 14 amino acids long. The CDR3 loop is CASSRNGQGYGYTF. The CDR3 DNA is TGTGCCAGCAGTAGAAATGGACAGGGCTATGGCTACACCTTC.